The entry below gives a single T cell receptor (beta chain) sequence along with its context. The antigen is unknown. The entry originates in a study of T cell responses to AZD1222 COVID-19 vaccine. Regarding the study as a whole: CD4 TCRs associated with vaccination spanned spike, dominating at 160-218 and 743-854.

Sequenced by immunoSEQ multiplex PCR; TCRdb stores in-frame clones only, minus some. The sample carries more than 95,000 clones, roughly 92% recorded once. Germline lookup yields CDR1 MGHRA and CDR2 YSYEKL. The CDR3 length is 17 residues. The V segment lost 0 bases and the J segment 6 bases; nucleotides outside the gene matches: 6. V is TRBV4-1 and J is TRBJ2-1; 12 bases align to TRBD2. The clonotype originates from an adult who received the AZD1222 COVID-19 vaccine. Sequencing was performed on peripheral blood, taken 28 days after the second AZD1222 dose. The CDR3 DNA reads as TGCGCCAGCAGCCAAGATCTTCTAGCGGGAGGGCGCAATGAGCAGTTCTTC. Protein sequence: CASSQDLLAGGRNEQFF.